This T cell receptor (beta chain) was retrieved from a study of blood T cell repertoires in COVID-19. The CDR3 has 12 amino acids. V lost 2 bases and J lost 6, with 10 bases in between. Per the germline V gene, CDR1 is GTSNPN and CDR2 is SVGIG (reference sequence). This clone was seen only once. In the authors' methods: Scientists estimated how many nucleated cells there were by amplifying reference gene primers. Measured with immunoSEQ multiplex PCR; TCRdb has only the in-frame clones, and not every one. That table gives V, J and clone size, and the DNA gave D and trimming. Of fewer than 300,000 clones in the sample, approximately 85% were seen once.

This receptor was taken from a human donor with COVID-19, enrolled during active disease. The donor label of this sample is uncertain. The sequencing input was peripheral blood. The chain is built from TRBV30 and TRBJ1-2, with a tentative D call TRBD1 (5 bases). The CDR3 here is CAWSIRADGYTF. The CDR3 bases are TGTGCCTGGAGTATCAGGGCTGATGGCTACACCTTC.